This is a list of T cell receptor beta chains from one sample in a study of OX40 agonist ivuxolimab in advanced cancers. The data were produced by immunoSEQ multiplex PCR, yet TCRdb's version contains in-frame clones alone and is incomplete. Altogether about 50,000 clones are present, 84% being singletons, with the ten largest covering roughly 0.6%. This specimen consisted of CD4+ or CD8+ T cells sorted from blood, obtained in a trial of the OX40 agonist ivuxolimab. Source of these receptors: an adult with an advanced solid tumor such as melanoma, head and neck, liver or kidney cancer. Both conserved end residues are part of each CDR3. Each record gives: clone size, J gene, D gene, V gene, CDR3 DNA, CDR3 protein. A D gene is named only where the DNA matches it firmly. A clone size is listed for some rows: how often the clone was seen (once, few, many), or a class if it is expanded.

NA TRBJ2-1 TRBD1 TRBV7-2 TGTGCCAGCAGCCACCGGGACAGGGTAAATGAGCAGTTCTTC CASSHRDRVNEQFF
NA TRBJ2-3 NA TRBV7-9 TGTGCCAGCAGCGAAATAGGGGTCACAGATACGCAGTATTTT CASSEIGVTDTQYF
NA TRBJ2-6 NA TRBV27 TGTGCCAGCAGTTTATACTACGGGGCCGAGGCCAACGTCCTGACTTTC CASSLYYGAEANVLTF
NA TRBJ1-5 NA TRBV6-5 TGTGCCAGCAGTTACGTCGGGATAGGCCGCAATCAGCCCCAGCATTTT CASSYVGIGRNQPQHF
NA TRBJ2-2 TRBD2 TRBV11-1 TGTGCCAGCAGCTTGGAGAGGACTAGCGGGAGACCGTTCACCGGGGAGCTGTTTTTT CASSLERTSGRPFTGELFF
NA TRBJ2-7 TRBD1 TRBV7-8 TGTGCCAGCAGCTTAGGGGGACAGGGCTACGAGCAGTACTTC CASSLGGQGYEQYF
NA TRBJ1-5 NA TRBV5-4 TGTGCCAGCAGCTTTAGAGGGGGTCAGCCCCAGCATTTT CASSFRGGQPQHF
NA TRBJ2-2 NA TRBV10-3 TGTGCCATCAGTGAGTCCAGCGGGGAGCTGTTTTTT CAISESSGELFF
NA TRBJ1-2 NA TRBV4-2 TGTGCCAGCAGCTATCCTGATGGGGATGGCTACACCTTC CASSYPDGDGYTF
NA TRBJ1-3 TRBD1 TRBV18 TGTGCCAGCTCATCTCAGGGGGTCTTATCTGGAAACACCATATATTTT CASSSQGVLSGNTIYF
NA TRBJ1-1 NA TRBV19 TGTGCCAGTAGTCCCCGACGGGCTGAAGCTTTCTTT CASSPRRAEAFF
once TRBJ2-1 TRBD2 TRBV5-1 TGCGCCAGCAGCGACCCTAGCGGGGGGGAGTTTAATGAGCAGTTCTTC CASSDPSGGEFNEQFF
NA TRBJ1-2 TRBD1 TRBV5-4 TGTGCCAGCAGCCCTTACGGGGGACAGGGGCTATATGGCTACACCTTC CASSPYGGQGLYGYTF
once TRBJ1-6 TRBD1 TRBV6-5 TGTGCCAGCAGTTACTCGAATCACAGGGGTTGGTCACCCCTCCACTTT CASSYSNHRGWSPLHF
few TRBJ2-7 TRBD2 TRBV30 TGTGCCTACCAGGGACTAGCGGGGGGGCCAATGATGAACGAGCAGTACTTC CAYQGLAGGPMMNEQYF
NA TRBJ2-3 NA TRBV5-1 TGCGCCAGCAGCTTGGGGCAGTCCACAGATACGCAGTATTTT CASSLGQSTDTQYF
once TRBJ2-2 NA TRBV7-9 TGTGCCAGCAGCTTAGAACCTAGTGGTTTGGAGCTGTTTTTT CASSLEPSGLELFF
NA TRBJ2-1 NA TRBV19 TGTGCCAGTAGTATTGTAAATGAGCAGTTCTTC CASSIVNEQFF
few TRBJ1-2 NA TRBV7-9 TGTGCCAGCAGCGCCTACAGGGAAATAGGAGGCTACACCTTC CASSAYREIGGYTF
NA TRBJ2-1 NA TRBV6-5 TGTGCCAGCAGTTACTCGAGGAGGGGCTCCTACAATGAGCAGTTCTTC CASSYSRRGSYNEQFF
NA TRBJ2-1 TRBD2 TRBV4-1 TGCGCCAGCAGCCAAGAATCGCTAGCGGGGGGAGATGAGCAGTTCTTC CASSQESLAGGDEQFF
NA TRBJ1-2 NA TRBV7-2 TGTGCCAGCAGCCCGGACGGTGGCAGGGTCAATGGCTACACCTTC CASSPDGGRVNGYTF
NA TRBJ2-7 NA TRBV28 TGTGCCAGCAGTAGGGGAGGCTCCTACGAGCAGTACTTC CASSRGGSYEQYF
NA TRBJ1-5 TRBD1 TRBV10-3 TGTGCCACCCTAGGACAGGGAGGTCAGCCCCAGCATTTT CATLGQGGQPQHF
NA TRBJ1-5 NA TRBV30 TGTGCCTGGAGGCCACAGGGAAACAATCAGCCCCAGCATTTT CAWRPQGNNQPQHF
NA TRBJ1-5 NA TRBV6-5 TGTGCCAGCTTCAACAGCAGGCTGGATCAGCCCCAGCATTTT CASFNSRLDQPQHF
NA TRBJ2-3 NA TRBV7-2 TGTGCCAGCAGCCCCCGTTCGGGGCTCGATTCAGATACGCAGTATTTT CASSPRSGLDSDTQYF
NA TRBJ1-4 NA TRBV5-1 TGCGCCAGCAGCTTGGACGTTGCGCGGGGTAATGAAAAACTGTTTTTT CASSLDVARGNEKLFF
NA TRBJ2-5 NA TRBV15 TGTGCCACCAGCAGAGACTCCTGGTTATCGGGCCAAGAGACCCAGTACTTC CATSRDSWLSGQETQYF
NA TRBJ1-5 NA TRBV6-5 TGTGCCAGCAGTTACTCTTTCCGGGGAATGCACCAGCCCCAGCATTTT CASSYSFRGMHQPQHF
NA TRBJ2-3 NA TRBV30 TGTGCCTGGAGTGTACGCGGGGCAGATACGCAGTATTTT CAWSVRGADTQYF
NA TRBJ1-5 NA TRBV12-5 TGTGCTAGTGGTTCCTCGAATCAGCCCCAGCATTTT CASGSSNQPQHF
once TRBJ2-5 NA TRBV5-1 TGCGCCAGCAGCCCGGGGTGGGCTGAGACCCAGTACTTC CASSPGWAETQYF
once TRBJ2-7 NA TRBV21-1 TGTGCCAGCAGCAAACCAGACAGAGAACTCTACGAGCAGTACTTC CASSKPDRELYEQYF
NA TRBJ2-2 NA TRBV5-4 TGTGCCAGCAGCTTGGCACGTAACACCGGGGAGCTGTTTTTT CASSLARNTGELFF
NA TRBJ2-7 TRBD2 TRBV5-1 TGCGCCAGCAGCGGAGGGTGGGGAGCGGGGGGTAACGAGCAGTACTTC CASSGGWGAGGNEQYF
NA TRBJ1-2 NA TRBV6-5 TGTGCCAGCAGCCCGACAGCTAACTATGGCTACACCTTC CASSPTANYGYTF
NA TRBJ2-5 TRBD1 TRBV19 TGTGCCAGTAACCAGGGGGCCCGCCAAGAGACCCAGTACTTC CASNQGARQETQYF
once TRBJ1-4 TRBD1 TRBV2 TGTGCCAGCAGTAGGACAGGGGGTAGGGAAAAACTGTTTTTT CASSRTGGREKLFF
NA TRBJ2-3 NA TRBV7-6 TGTGCCAGCAGAGGGGGGGGCACAGATACGCAGTATTTT CASRGGGTDTQYF
once TRBJ2-2 TRBD2 TRBV4-2 TGTGCCAGCAGCCAAGATCCACTAGCGGGAGGGAACACCGGGGAGCTGTTTTTT CASSQDPLAGGNTGELFF
NA TRBJ2-1 TRBD2 TRBV7-9 TGTGCCAGTTCCGTCGTTTGGACTAGCGACTACAATGAGCAGTTCTTC CASSVVWTSDYNEQFF
NA TRBJ2-5 TRBD1 TRBV6-5 TGTGCCAGCAGTCTTGAGGGGGCCCGAGAGACCCAGTACTTC CASSLEGARETQYF
NA TRBJ1-6 NA TRBV5-5 TGTGCCAGCAGCTGGGTGGGAAGCTCCTTTAATTCACCCCTCCACTTT CASSWVGSSFNSPLHF
once TRBJ1-6 NA TRBV2 TGTGCCAGCAGTGGGGGGGGACAAGGAAATTCACCCCTCCACTTT CASSGGGQGNSPLHF
NA TRBJ1-5 NA TRBV18 TGTGCCAGCTCAAGTGAGTTCAATCAGCCCCAGCATTTT CASSSEFNQPQHF
NA TRBJ1-4 TRBD1 TRBV5-1 TGCGCCAGCAGCACCGGACAGGTGGATGAAAAACTGTTTTTT CASSTGQVDEKLFF
NA TRBJ2-7 NA TRBV10-1 TGCGCCAACTCATATCCGGGCGGGGACGAGCAGTACTTC CANSYPGGDEQYF
NA TRBJ1-2 NA TRBV6-5 TGTGCCAGCAGTCTAAGTTTTAACTATGGCTACACCTTC CASSLSFNYGYTF
NA TRBJ2-5 TRBD2 TRBV27 TGTGCCAGCAGTTTATGGGGGGGTGAGACCCAGTACTTC CASSLWGGETQYF
NA TRBJ2-7 NA TRBV2 TGTGCCAGCAGTACCTCCGGGACACCAGGGCGGGGGAACTACGAGCAGTACTTC CASSTSGTPGRGNYEQYF
NA TRBJ1-5 TRBD1 TRBV28 TGTGCCAGCAGTTTAGGGGCAAACAGGGGTTACAGCAATCAGCCCCAGCATTTT CASSLGANRGYSNQPQHF
NA TRBJ2-3 TRBD2 TRBV18 TGTGCCAGCTCACCGTACAGCGGGGTCACAGATACGCAGTATTTT CASSPYSGVTDTQYF
NA TRBJ1-4 NA TRBV2 TGTGCCAGCAGTTCCGGGAGCCATGAAAAACTGTTTTTT CASSSGSHEKLFF
once TRBJ1-3 NA TRBV15 TGTGCCACCAGCAGAGATCCTCAGGGCTCTGGAAACACCATATATTTT CATSRDPQGSGNTIYF
NA TRBJ2-2 NA TRBV4-1 TGCGCCAGCAGCCAAGAAAGTGGAGTAGGGGGATCCGGGGAGCTGTTTTTT CASSQESGVGGSGELFF
NA TRBJ2-4 NA TRBV29-1 TGCAGCGCCGGGTCGGGGGAAAACATTCAGTACTTC CSAGSGENIQYF